This T cell receptor beta chain was retrieved from a study of blood T cell repertoires in COVID-19. Whole-study context: Samples of COVID-19 (acute and convalescent) were obtained from the United States, Italy and Spain.

This clone was found a few times. Profiling relied on immunoSEQ multiplex PCR, and the TCRdb table lists in-frame clones only, not all of them. Of approximately 170,000 clones listed, around 85% are singletons. The V and J ends lost 4 bases and 1 base respectively, with 10 bases between them. Germline CDR1 MNHEY, CDR2 SVGAGI. The CDR3 spans 14 residues. The sequence came from a man older than 75 with COVID-19, enrolled during active disease. The sample consisted of peripheral blood. The chain carries TRBV6-5 and TRBJ1-1; D might be TRBD1 (5 bases). As DNA, the CDR3 is TGTGCCAGCAGTTCGCCCACAGGGAACACTGAAGCTTTCTTT. Its translation: CASSSPTGNTEAFF.